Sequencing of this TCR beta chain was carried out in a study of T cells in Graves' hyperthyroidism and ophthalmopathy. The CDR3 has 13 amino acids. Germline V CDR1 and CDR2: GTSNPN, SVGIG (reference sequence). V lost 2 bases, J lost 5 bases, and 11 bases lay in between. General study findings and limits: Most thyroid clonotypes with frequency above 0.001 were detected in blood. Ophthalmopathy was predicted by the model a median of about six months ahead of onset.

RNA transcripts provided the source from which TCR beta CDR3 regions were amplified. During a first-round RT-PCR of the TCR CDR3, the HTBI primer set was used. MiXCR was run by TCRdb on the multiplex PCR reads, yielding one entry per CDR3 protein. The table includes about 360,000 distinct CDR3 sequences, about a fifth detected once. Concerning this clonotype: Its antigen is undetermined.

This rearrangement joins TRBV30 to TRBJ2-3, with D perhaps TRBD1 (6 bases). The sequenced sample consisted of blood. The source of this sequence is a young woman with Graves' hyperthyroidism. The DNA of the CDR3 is TGTGCCTGGAGTAGGGGGTTAGGAGATACGCAGTATTTT. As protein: CAWSRGLGDTQYF.